This TCR beta chain was obtained from a study of cytomegalovirus exposure and HLA in healthy donors. Overall study findings and caveats: Listed as cytomegalovirus-associated were more than 150 TCR beta chains. A few of the chains that were CMV-associated were confirmed in vitro to be specific for CMV antigens.

With respect to this clone: Antigen: not known.

This CDR3 region has 15 residues. Trimming shortened V by 3 bases and J by 4 bases, and 15 bases separated the two germline ends. Germline CDR1 and CDR2: MNHEY and SMNVEV (reference sequence). Libraries were prepared by immunoSEQ multiplex PCR; TCRdb keeps only in-frame clonotypes and omits some of them. The sample includes about 280,000 clones, approximately 90% of them seen just once. The sample was PBMCs. The chain links TRBV27 to TRBJ1-2; no reliable D call. The origin of this receptor is a woman under 30 in good health and CMV-seronegative. CDR3 region: CASSLFPTPSYGYTF. The CDR3 nucleotides read TGTGCCAGCAGTTTGTTCCCTACCCCCTCCTATGGCTACACCTTC.